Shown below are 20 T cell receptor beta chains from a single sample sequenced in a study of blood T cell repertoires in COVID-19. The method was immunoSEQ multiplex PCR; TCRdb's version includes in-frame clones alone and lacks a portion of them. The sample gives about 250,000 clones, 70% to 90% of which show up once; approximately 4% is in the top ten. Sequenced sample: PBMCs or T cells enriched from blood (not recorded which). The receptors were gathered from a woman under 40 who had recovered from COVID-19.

The CDR3 sequence: CASSPTGRSGYEQYF. CDR3 bases: TGTGCCAGCTCCCCCACGGGGAGGAGTGGCTACGAGCAGTACTTC. The V and J genes are TRBV18 and TRBJ2-7; D may be TRBD2 (6 bases). Between the trimmed V and J ends, which lost 6 bases and 3 bases, there was a span of 18 bases. Germline loops: CDR1 KGHSH, CDR2 LQKENI. CDR3 length equals 15 residues.

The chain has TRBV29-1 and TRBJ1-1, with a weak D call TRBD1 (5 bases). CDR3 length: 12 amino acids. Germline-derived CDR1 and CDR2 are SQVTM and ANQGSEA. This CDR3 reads CRAHQGNTEAFF. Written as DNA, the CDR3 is TGCCGGGCCCACCAGGGGAACACTGAAGCTTTCTTT.

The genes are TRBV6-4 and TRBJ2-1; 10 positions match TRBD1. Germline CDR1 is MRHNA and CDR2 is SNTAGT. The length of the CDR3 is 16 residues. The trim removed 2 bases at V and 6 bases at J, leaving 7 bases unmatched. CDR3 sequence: CASSDRPGQGFNEQFF. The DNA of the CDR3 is TGTGCCAGCAGTGACCGCCCGGGACAGGGGTTCAATGAGCAGTTCTTC.

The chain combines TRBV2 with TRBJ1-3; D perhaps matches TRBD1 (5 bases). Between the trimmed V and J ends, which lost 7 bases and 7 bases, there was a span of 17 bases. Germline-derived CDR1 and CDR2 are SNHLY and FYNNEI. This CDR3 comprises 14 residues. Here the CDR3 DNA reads TGTGCCAGCAAAGGGGACTGGGTGAGGAACACCATATATTTT. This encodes CASKGDWVRNTIYF.

The CDR3 reads CASSYSLQGWYTEAFF. Here the CDR3 DNA reads TGTGCCAGCAGTTACTCGTTGCAGGGATGGTACACTGAAGCTTTCTTT. The chain uses TRBV6-5 and TRBJ1-1, with D maybe TRBD1 (5 bases). Trimming took off 0 bases at V and 3 bases at J, with 14 bases between the two ends. The V gene's germline CDR1 is MNHEY and CDR2 SVGAGI. This CDR3 is 16 amino acids long.

CDR3 protein: CASSQGTGGAGKAGNTIYF. CDR3 sequence (DNA): TGCGCCAGCAGCCAGGGGACAGGGGGCGCAGGGAAGGCTGGAAACACCATATATTTT. J is TRBJ1-3 and V is TRBV5-1, with 12 bases identical to TRBD1. With V trimmed by 4 bases and J by 2 bases, 13 bases remained unmatched. CDR3 length: 19 residues. In germline, CDR1 is SGHRS, CDR2 YFSETQ. The variable domain in full, with the rest retrieved from reference TRBV5-1 and TRBJ1-3, is KAGVTQTPRYLIKTRGQQVTLSCSPISGHRSVSWYQQTPGQGLQFLFEYFSETQRNKGNFPGRFSGRQFSNSRSEMNVSTLELGDSALYLCASSQGTGGAGKAGNTIYFGEGSWLTVV.

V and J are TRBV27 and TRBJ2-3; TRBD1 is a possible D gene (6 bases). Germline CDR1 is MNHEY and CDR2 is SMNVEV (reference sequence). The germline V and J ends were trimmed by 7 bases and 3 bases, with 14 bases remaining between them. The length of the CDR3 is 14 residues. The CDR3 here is CASKGHLGTDTQYF. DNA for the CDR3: TGTGCCAGCAAGGGACACCTCGGGACAGATACGCAGTATTTT.

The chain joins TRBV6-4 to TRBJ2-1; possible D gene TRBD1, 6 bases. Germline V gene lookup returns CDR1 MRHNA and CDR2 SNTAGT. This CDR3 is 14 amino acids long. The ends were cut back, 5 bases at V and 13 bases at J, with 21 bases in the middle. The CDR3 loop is CASSSNPRDRTQFF. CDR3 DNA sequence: TGTGCCAGCAGTTCCAACCCTAGAGACAGGACTCAGTTCTTC.

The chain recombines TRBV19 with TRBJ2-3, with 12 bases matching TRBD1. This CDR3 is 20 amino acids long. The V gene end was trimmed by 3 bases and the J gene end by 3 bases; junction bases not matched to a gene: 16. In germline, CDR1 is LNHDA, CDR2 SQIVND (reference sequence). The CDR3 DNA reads TGTGCCAGTAGTATCGAAGCCGTCCCGGGACAGGGGGCGAGGACAGATACGCAGTATTTT. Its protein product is CASSIEAVPGQGARTDTQYF.

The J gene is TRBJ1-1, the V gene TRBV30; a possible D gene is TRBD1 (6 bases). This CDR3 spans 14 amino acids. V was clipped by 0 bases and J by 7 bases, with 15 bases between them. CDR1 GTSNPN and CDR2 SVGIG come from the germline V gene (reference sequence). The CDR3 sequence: CAWSVWGRSNEAFF. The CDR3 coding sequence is TGTGCCTGGAGTGTATGGGGGCGGAGTAATGAAGCTTTCTTT.

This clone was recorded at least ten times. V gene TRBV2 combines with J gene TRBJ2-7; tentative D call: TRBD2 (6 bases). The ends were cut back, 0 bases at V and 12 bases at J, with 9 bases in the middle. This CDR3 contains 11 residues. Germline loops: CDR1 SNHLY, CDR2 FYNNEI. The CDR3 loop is CASSEARDRYF. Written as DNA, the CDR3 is TGTGCCAGCAGTGAAGCGCGGGATCGGTACTTC. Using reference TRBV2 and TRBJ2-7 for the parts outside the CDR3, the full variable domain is EPEVTQTPSHQVTQMGQEVILRCVPISNHLYFYWYRQILGQKVEFLVSFYNNEISEKSEIFDDQFSVERPDGSNFTLKIRSTKLEDSAMYFCASSEARDRYFGPGTRLTVT.

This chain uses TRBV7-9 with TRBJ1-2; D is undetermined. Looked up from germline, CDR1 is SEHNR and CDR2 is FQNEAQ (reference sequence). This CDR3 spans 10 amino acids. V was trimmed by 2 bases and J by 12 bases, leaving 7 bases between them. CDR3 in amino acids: CASSLIENTF. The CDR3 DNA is TGTGCCAGCAGCTTAATCGAGAACACCTTC.

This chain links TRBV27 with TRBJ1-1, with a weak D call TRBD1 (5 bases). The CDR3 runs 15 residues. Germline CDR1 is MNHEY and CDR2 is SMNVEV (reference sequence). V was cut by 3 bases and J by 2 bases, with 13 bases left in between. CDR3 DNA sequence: TGTGCCAGCAGTTTTCAGGCAGGGCGCAACACTGAAGCTTTCTTT. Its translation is CASSFQAGRNTEAFF.

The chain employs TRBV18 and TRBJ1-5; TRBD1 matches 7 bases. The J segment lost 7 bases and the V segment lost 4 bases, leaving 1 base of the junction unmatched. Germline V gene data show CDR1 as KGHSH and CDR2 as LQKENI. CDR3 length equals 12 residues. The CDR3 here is CASSLRGQPQHF. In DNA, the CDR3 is TGTGCCAGCTCACTCAGGGGGCAGCCCCAGCATTTT.

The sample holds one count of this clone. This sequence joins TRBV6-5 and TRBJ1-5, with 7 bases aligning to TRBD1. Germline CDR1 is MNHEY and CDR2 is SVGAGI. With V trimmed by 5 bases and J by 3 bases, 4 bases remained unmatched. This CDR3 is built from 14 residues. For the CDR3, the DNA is TGTGCCAGCAGTCAACAGGGGTACAATCAGCCCCAGCATTTT. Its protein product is CASSQQGYNQPQHF.

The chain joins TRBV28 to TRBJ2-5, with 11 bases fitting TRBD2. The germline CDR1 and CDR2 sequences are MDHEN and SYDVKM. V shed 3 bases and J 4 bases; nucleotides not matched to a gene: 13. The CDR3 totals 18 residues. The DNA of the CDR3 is TGTGCCAGCAGTTTCCCGGGACTAGCGGAAACTAAGAGAGAGACCCAGTACTTC. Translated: CASSFPGLAETKRETQYF.

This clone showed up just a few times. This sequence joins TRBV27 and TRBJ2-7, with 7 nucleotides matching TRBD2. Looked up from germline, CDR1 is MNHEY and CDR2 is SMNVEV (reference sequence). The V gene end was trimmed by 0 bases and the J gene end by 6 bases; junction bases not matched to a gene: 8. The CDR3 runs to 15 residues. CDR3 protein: CASSLSASGRTEQYF. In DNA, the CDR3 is TGTGCCAGCAGTTTATCGGCTAGCGGACGCACCGAGCAGTACTTC.

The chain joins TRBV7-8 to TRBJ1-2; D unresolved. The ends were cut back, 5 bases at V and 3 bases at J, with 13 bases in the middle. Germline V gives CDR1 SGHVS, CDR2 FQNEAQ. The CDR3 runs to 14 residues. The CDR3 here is CASSAGGLDYGYTF. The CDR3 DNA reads TGTGCCAGCAGCGCAGGAGGGCTGGACTATGGCTACACCTTC.

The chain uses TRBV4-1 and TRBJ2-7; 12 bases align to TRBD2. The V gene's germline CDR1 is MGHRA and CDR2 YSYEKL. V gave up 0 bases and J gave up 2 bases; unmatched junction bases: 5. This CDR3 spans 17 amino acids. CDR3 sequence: CASSQDGLAGNAYEQYF. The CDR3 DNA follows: TGCGCCAGCAGCCAAGACGGACTAGCGGGGAACGCCTACGAGCAGTACTTC.

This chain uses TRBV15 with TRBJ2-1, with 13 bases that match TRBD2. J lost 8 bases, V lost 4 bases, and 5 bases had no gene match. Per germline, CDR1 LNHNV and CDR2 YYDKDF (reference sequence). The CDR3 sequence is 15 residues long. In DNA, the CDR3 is TGTGCCACCAGCAAGACTAGCGGGGGGTTAGATGAGCAGTTCTTC. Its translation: CATSKTSGGLDEQFF.